The clone carrying this TCR beta chain was seen only a few times. Its antigen is unidentified. These data belong to a study of CD8 T cells in ankylosing spondylitis. The trim removed 5 bases at V and 3 bases at J, leaving 4 bases unmatched. Germline V gene sequence: CDR1 MNHEY, CDR2 SVGEGT. The CDR3 has 14 amino acids. TCRdb called the 5' RACE reads again in MiXCR, with one record for every CDR3 protein. The profile shows 350,000 or so distinct CDR3 sequences, around 15% of them singletons. Regarding the study as a whole: Reactive arthritis synovial fluid and blood previously showed some of these motif variants.

Sequencing was performed on blood, either unsorted or a sorted T cell fraction (not recorded which). This rearrangement joins TRBV6-2 or TRBV6-3 to TRBJ2-7, with 10 bases fitting TRBD1. The receptor was derived from a male donor with ankylosing spondylitis or in good health (not recorded which). The CDR3 region is CASSPDRGNYEQYF. CDR3 nucleotides: TGTGCCAGCAGTCCGGACAGGGGGAACTACGAGCAGTACTTC.